The next 23 T cell receptor beta chains were all read from a single sample in a study of T cell repertoires in cytomegalovirus infection. TCRdb fed the reads into MiXCR, producing one record per CDR3 protein. Of 290,000 or so distinct CDR3 sequences in the sample, over 20% are singletons; the top ten hold approximately 15%. The sample consisted of PBMCs. The origin of the receptors is a human donor in good health (CMV status not recorded). Some clones in this sample may be carry-over from other donors' samples.

This clonotype was detected only a few times. The rearrangement joins TRBV15 to TRBJ2-7; no firm D call. This CDR3 contains 11 residues. V lost 0 bases, J lost 6 bases, and 3 bases lay in between. Germline lookup yields CDR1 LNHNV and CDR2 YYDKDF (reference sequence). DNA of the CDR3: TGTGCCACCAGCAGAGATGGCGAGCAGTACTTC. This gives the protein CATSRDGEQYF.

Ten or more counts support this clonotype. The gene calls are TRBV28 and TRBJ2-3; the D gene is possibly TRBD1 (5 bases). Germline values: CDR1 MDHEN, CDR2 SYDVKM. CDR3 length: 16 residues. Trimming cost V 4 bases and J 0 bases, with 14 bases left between them. The chain's CDR3 is CASSSLGASSTDTQYF. Here the CDR3 DNA reads TGTGCCAGCAGTTCCCTTGGGGCGTCAAGCACAGATACGCAGTATTTT.

The chain joins TRBV7-6 to TRBJ2-7, with TRBD2 matching over 8 bases. This CDR3 spans 20 amino acids. V lost 2 bases, J lost 2 bases, and 20 bases stayed unmatched. Germline V gene data show CDR1 as SGHVS and CDR2 as FNYEAQ. The CDR3, as DNA: TGTGCCAGCAGCTTAAGAGTCGGGTGGTCGGGACTAGAGGTAACCTACGAGCAGTACTTC. It codes for CASSLRVGWSGLEVTYEQYF.

This chain uses TRBV18 with TRBJ2-7; TRBD1 aligns across 10 bases. Trimming cost V 3 bases and J 0 bases; bases outside gene matches: 5. Germline V gene sequence: CDR1 KGHSH, CDR2 LQKENI. The CDR3 totals 16 residues. For the CDR3, the DNA is TGTGCCAGCTCACCCCGGACAGGGGGTAGCTCCTACGAGCAGTACTTC. Its translation is CASSPRTGGSSYEQYF.

This clonotype showed up just a few times. The rearrangement uses TRBV28 and TRBJ1-5, with D perhaps matching TRBD1 (6 bases). The CDR3 extends over 12 amino acids. Looked up from germline, CDR1 is MDHEN and CDR2 is SYDVKM. Trimming cost V 6 bases and J 9 bases, with 12 bases left between them. The CDR3 reads CASSSLQGPQHF. CDR3 nucleotides: TGTGCCAGCAGCTCCCTACAGGGGCCCCAGCATTTT.

The rearrangement uses TRBV7-2 and TRBJ1-1, with D uncertain. This CDR3 region has 12 residues. Trimming pared 1 base from V and 6 bases from J, leaving 6 bases between. CDR1 and CDR2 (germline): SGHTA, FQGNSA. CDR3 bases: TGTGCCAGCAGCTTAGGATCCCCTGAAGCTTTCTTT. Its translation: CASSLGSPEAFF. The entire variable domain, with the rest obtained from reference TRBV7-2 and TRBJ1-1, is as follows: GAGVSQSPSNKVTEKGKDVELRCDPISGHTALYWYRQSLGQGLEFLIYFQGNSAPDKSGLPSDRFSAERTGGSVSTLTIQRTQQEDSAVYLCASSLGSPEAFFGQGTRLTVV.

This clonotype was seen more than once but under ten times. The chain employs TRBV5-1 and TRBJ2-2; unclear D gene. Trimming removed 2 bases at V and 0 bases at J, with 5 bases between. CDR3 length equals 14 residues. From germline, CDR1 is SGHRS and CDR2 YFSETQ. The DNA for the CDR3 is TGCGCCAGCAGCTTCGACGCGAACACCGGGGAGCTGTTTTTT. Its translation: CASSFDANTGELFF. Based on the CDR3 plus reference TRBV5-1 and TRBJ2-2, the full variable domain is KAGVTQTPRYLIKTRGQQVTLSCSPISGHRSVSWYQQTPGQGLQFLFEYFSETQRNKGNFPGRFSGRQFSNSRSEMNVSTLELGDSALYLCASSFDANTGELFFGEGSRLTVL.

This clonotype was seen ten or more times. The V call is TRBV7-2, the J call TRBJ2-7; 9 bases align to TRBD2. V dropped 1 base and J dropped 3; count of bases not matched to a gene: 4. This CDR3 spans 15 amino acids. Germline CDR1 and CDR2: SGHTA and FQGNSA. The CDR3 is CASSLVLTSGYEQYF. For the CDR3, the DNA is TGTGCCAGCAGCTTAGTCTTGACTAGCGGCTACGAGCAGTACTTC.

A few counts support this clonotype. The chain is built from TRBV7-3 and TRBJ2-7; no definite D call. This CDR3 has 15 amino acids. Trimming cost V 1 base and J 0 bases, with 10 bases left between them. Germline lookup yields CDR1 SGHTA and CDR2 FQGTGA. DNA for the CDR3: TGTGCCAGCAGCTTAAATCCGGGCAGCTCCTACGAGCAGTACTTC. Its translation: CASSLNPGSSYEQYF. Looking up the rest from reference TRBV7-3 and TRBJ2-7 gives the full variable domain: GAGVSQTPSNKVTEKGKYVELRCDPISGHTALYWYRQSLGQGPEFLIYFQGTGAADDSGLPNDRFFAVRPEGSVSTLKIQRTERGDSAVYLCASSLNPGSSYEQYFGPGTRLTVT.

V is TRBV6-2 or TRBV6-3 and J is TRBJ2-1, with D perhaps matching TRBD2 (6 bases). The CDR3 covers 12 residues. Germline-derived CDR1 and CDR2 are MNHEY and SVGEGT. Deletions cut 10 bases from V and 5 bases from J, with 12 bases between. The CDR3 loop is CATGTEDNEQFF. The CDR3 coding sequence is TGTGCCACCGGGACTGAGGACAATGAGCAGTTCTTC.

This clonotype was seen more than once but under ten times. The chain joins TRBV19 to TRBJ2-6, with 7 bases matching TRBD1. This CDR3 has 18 residues. In germline, CDR1 is LNHDA, CDR2 SQIVND (reference sequence). The ends lost 2 bases at V and 0 bases at J; junction bases unmatched: 7. CDR3 loop: CASSIFHRGASGANVLTF. The CDR3 DNA sequence: TGTGCCAGTAGTATATTTCACAGGGGAGCCTCTGGGGCCAACGTCCTGACTTTC.

CDR3 DNA sequence: TGTGCCAGCGGTTCCGACGTCCGGGACAACTCCTACGAGCAGTACTTC. Protein product: CASGSDVRDNSYEQYF. The chain couples TRBV11-2 to TRBJ2-7, with a tentative D call TRBD1 (6 bases). Germline CDR1 SGHAT, CDR2 FQNNGV. This CDR3 contains 16 residues. Trimming stripped 8 bases from V and 0 bases from J, with 20 bases between.

The rearrangement links TRBV6-1 to TRBJ2-7; TRBD2 agrees at 9 bases. CDR1 is MNHNS, CDR2 SASEGT, per germline. J was trimmed by 3 bases and V by 2 bases; bases with no gene match: 5. This CDR3 has 15 residues. CDR3: CASSETASGVYEQYF. The CDR3 coding sequence is TGTGCCAGCAGTGAAACGGCTAGCGGGGTCTACGAGCAGTACTTC.

The rearrangement joins TRBV7-2 to TRBJ1-1; D is unclear. Germline-derived CDR1 and CDR2 are SGHTA and FQGNSA. Trimming took 1 base from V and 2 from J, leaving 5 bases between them. CDR3 length: 13 residues. The CDR3 coding sequence is TGTGCCAGCAGCTTAGACTACAACACTGAAGCTTTCTTT. This translates into CASSLDYNTEAFF.

In its sample, this clonotype was seen many times. The chain recombines TRBV7-2 with TRBJ2-3; no clear D gene. Germline V lookup: CDR1 SGHTA, CDR2 FQGNSA. This CDR3 region has 15 residues. V lost 1 base and J 4 bases, leaving 12 bases between the germline ends. The CDR3 spells CASSLGTLNADTQYF. CDR3 sequence (DNA): TGTGCCAGCAGCTTAGGGACGTTGAACGCAGATACGCAGTATTTT.

This clonotype showed up many times. The V call is TRBV7-2, the J call TRBJ2-2, with 9 bases identical to TRBD2. Germline CDR1 and CDR2: SGHTA and FQGNSA. The CDR3 runs to 16 residues. V was clipped by 5 bases and J by 6 bases; unmatched bases: 10. The CDR3 reads CASSPTPAGGPGELFF. CDR3 DNA: TGTGCCAGCAGCCCTACACCAGCGGGAGGCCCCGGGGAGCTGTTTTTT.

This clonotype was recorded a few times. The chain carries TRBV7-9 and TRBJ1-1, with 7 bases fitting TRBD1. Germline trimming cut 4 bases from V and 3 bases from J; bases unmatched to any gene: 2. The length of the CDR3 is 13 residues. The germline V gene has CDR1 SEHNR and CDR2 FQNEAQ (reference sequence). CDR3 protein: CASSWGTDTEAFF. CDR3 coding DNA: TGTGCCAGCAGCTGGGGGACAGACACTGAAGCTTTCTTT.

This clonotype occurred many times. The CDR3 DNA sequence: TGTGCCAGCAGCTTGGGACAGGGTCTCCAAGAGACCCAGTACTTC. Translating it yields CASSLGQGLQETQYF. The chain has TRBV7-3 and TRBJ2-5, with 9 bases identical to TRBD1. The ends lost 3 bases at V and 1 base at J; junction bases unmatched: 3. The CDR3 is 15 residues long. Germline V CDR1 and CDR2: SGHTA, FQGTGA. Combining the CDR3 with reference TRBV7-3 and TRBJ2-5 gives the whole variable domain GAGVSQTPSNKVTEKGKYVELRCDPISGHTALYWYRQSLGQGPEFLIYFQGTGAADDSGLPNDRFFAVRPEGSVSTLKIQRTERGDSAVYLCASSLGQGLQETQYFGPGTRLLVL.

A few counts support this clonotype. The chain uses TRBV28 and TRBJ1-2; 7 nucleotides match TRBD1. V was pared by 5 bases and J by 4 bases, with 7 bases of the junction left unmatched. The CDR3 contains 14 residues. In germline, CDR1 is MDHEN, CDR2 SYDVKM. In nucleotides, the CDR3 is TGTGCCAGCAGTCGACAGGGTGGCGGCTATGGCTACACCTTC. As protein: CASSRQGGGYGYTF.

This clonotype was seen more than once but under ten times. The chain recombines TRBV5-1 with TRBJ1-1; weak D call: TRBD1 (6 bases). CDR1 and CDR2 from the germline V gene are SGHRS and YFSETQ. This CDR3 has 14 amino acids. Trimming removed 0 bases from V and 4 bases from J, with 10 bases in between. The CDR3 region is CASSLEGQTTEAFF. The CDR3 nucleotides are TGCGCCAGCAGCTTGGAGGGACAAACCACTGAAGCTTTCTTT.

This clonotype was picked up a small number of times. The chain is built from TRBV7-2 and TRBJ2-5; 7 positions match TRBD2. This CDR3 contains 16 residues. CDR1 is SGHTA and CDR2 is FQGNSA in the germline V gene. The trim removed 5 bases at V and 5 bases at J, leaving 14 bases unmatched. The CDR3 nucleotides read TGTGCCAGCAGCCCAACCGGAGGCGGGAGCGGGGAGACCCAGTACTTC. This gives the protein CASSPTGGGSGETQYF. Looking up the rest from reference TRBV7-2 and TRBJ2-5 gives the full variable domain: GAGVSQSPSNKVTEKGKDVELRCDPISGHTALYWYRQSLGQGLEFLIYFQGNSAPDKSGLPSDRFSAERTGGSVSTLTIQRTQQEDSAVYLCASSPTGGGSGETQYFGPGTRLLVL.

The genes are TRBV29-1 and TRBJ1-1; maybe TRBD1 (5 bases). Trimming removed 7 bases at V and 2 bases at J, with 11 bases between. Germline V gene data show CDR1 as SQVTM and CDR2 as ANQGSEA. The CDR3 runs to 12 residues. The CDR3 region is CSARTTNTEAFF. The CDR3 DNA follows: TGCAGCGCGAGGACAACTAACACTGAAGCTTTCTTT.

This clonotype appeared a few times. The chain uses TRBV6-2 or TRBV6-3 and TRBJ2-7, with a weak D call TRBD1 (6 bases). Germline-derived CDR1 and CDR2 are MNHEY and SVGEGT. V gave up 5 bases and J gave up 7 bases, with 21 bases separating them. CDR3 length: 15 residues. This chain's CDR3 is CASSHRDTPSWEQYF. Here the CDR3 DNA reads TGTGCCAGCAGTCATCGGGACACACCTAGCTGGGAGCAGTACTTC.